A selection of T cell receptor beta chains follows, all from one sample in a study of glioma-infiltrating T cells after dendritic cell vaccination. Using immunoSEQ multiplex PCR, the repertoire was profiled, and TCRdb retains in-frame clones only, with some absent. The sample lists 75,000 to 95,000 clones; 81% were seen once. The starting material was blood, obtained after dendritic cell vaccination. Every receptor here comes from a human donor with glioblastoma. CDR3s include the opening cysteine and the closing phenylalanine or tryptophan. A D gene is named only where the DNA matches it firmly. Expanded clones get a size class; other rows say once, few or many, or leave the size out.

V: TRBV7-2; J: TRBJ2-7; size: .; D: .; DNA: TGTGCCAGCAGGCGGGACGGACGCTCCTACGAGCAGTACTTC; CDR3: CASRRDGRSYEQYF
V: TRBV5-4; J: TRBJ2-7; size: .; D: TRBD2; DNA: TGTGCCAGCAGCTTGGCAGGGCTAGCGGGAACCTACGAGCAGTACTTC; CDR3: CASSLAGLAGTYEQYF
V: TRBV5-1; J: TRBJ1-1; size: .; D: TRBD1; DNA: TGCGCCAGCAGCCGTGAGACAGGGGAGAACACTGAAGCTTTCTTT; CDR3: CASSRETGENTEAFF
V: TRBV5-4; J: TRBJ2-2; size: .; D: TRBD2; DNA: TGTGCCAGCAGGACTCTAGCGGGGGCGAACACCGGGGAGCTGTTTTTT; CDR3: CASRTLAGANTGELFF
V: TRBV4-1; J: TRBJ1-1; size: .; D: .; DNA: TGCGCCAGCAGCCACCACCGGGATTTGAACACTGAAGCTTTCTTT; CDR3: CASSHHRDLNTEAFF
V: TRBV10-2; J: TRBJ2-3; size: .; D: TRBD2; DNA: TGCGCCAGCACTCGGGACTACACAGATACGCAGTATTTT; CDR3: CASTRDYTDTQYF
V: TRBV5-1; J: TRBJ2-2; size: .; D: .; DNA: TGCGCCAGCAGCTTGGGACATGCGACCGGGGAGCTGTTTTTT; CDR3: CASSLGHATGELFF
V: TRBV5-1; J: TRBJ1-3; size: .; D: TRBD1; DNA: TGCGCCAGCAGCTTGCAGGGGGCGGCTGGAAACACCATATATTTT; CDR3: CASSLQGAAGNTIYF
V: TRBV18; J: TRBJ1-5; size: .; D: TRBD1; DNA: TGTGCCAGCTCACCGTTGACAGGGATTCAGCCCCAGCATTTT; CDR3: CASSPLTGIQPQHF
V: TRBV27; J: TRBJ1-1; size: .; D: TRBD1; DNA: TGTGCCAGCAGTTCAATTAGGACAGGGTCCACTGAAGCTTTCTTT; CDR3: CASSSIRTGSTEAFF
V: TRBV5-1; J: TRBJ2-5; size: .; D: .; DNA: TGCGCCAGCAGCGTTGGCGGGCCTGGAGAGACCCAGTACTTC; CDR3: CASSVGGPGETQYF
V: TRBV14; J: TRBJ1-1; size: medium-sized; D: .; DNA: TGTGCCAGCAGCCAAGATGAGTATAGGGGGGGGTACGCTGAAGCTTTCTTT; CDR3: CASSQDEYRGGYAEAFF
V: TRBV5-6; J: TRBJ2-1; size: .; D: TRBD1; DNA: TGTGCCAGCAGCCAGACAGGGATCGGCGATGAGCAGTTCTTC; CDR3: CASSQTGIGDEQFF
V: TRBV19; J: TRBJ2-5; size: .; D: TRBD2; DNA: TGTGCCAGTACCCCAGGACTAGCGGGGGGGATGTACCAAGAGACCCAGTACTTC; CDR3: CASTPGLAGGMYQETQYF
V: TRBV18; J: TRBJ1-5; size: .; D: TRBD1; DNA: TGTGCCAGCTCAGGACAGGGCCGGGGGGCCCAGCATTTT; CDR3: CASSGQGRGAQHF
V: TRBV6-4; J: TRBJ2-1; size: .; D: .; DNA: TGTGCCAGCACCCTGGGGGGGCAAAGTGAGCAGTTCTTC; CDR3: CASTLGGQSEQFF
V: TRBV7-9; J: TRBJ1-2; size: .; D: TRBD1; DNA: TGTGCCAGCAGCTTAGAGGGGACAGGGGGCGGCTACACCTTC; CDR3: CASSLEGTGGGYTF
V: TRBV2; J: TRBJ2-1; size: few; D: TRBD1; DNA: TGTGCCAGCAGGGGACAGGGGTACAATGAGCAGTTCTTC; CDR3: CASRGQGYNEQFF
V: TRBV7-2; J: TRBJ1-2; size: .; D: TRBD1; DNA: TGTGCCAGCAGCCTAGTACAGGGGGCTAGATCTAACTATGGCTACACCTTC; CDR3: CASSLVQGARSNYGYTF
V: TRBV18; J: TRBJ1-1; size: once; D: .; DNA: TGTGCCAGCTCACGTCCGGGGGGCACTGAAGCTTTCTTT; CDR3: CASSRPGGTEAFF
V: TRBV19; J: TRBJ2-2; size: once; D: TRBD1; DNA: TGTGCCAGTATGGGACAGGGGGTCGGGGAGCTGTTTTTT; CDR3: CASMGQGVGELFF
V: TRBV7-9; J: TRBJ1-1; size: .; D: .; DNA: TGTGCCAGCAGCTTAGAGGGAGAGGGCACTGAAGCTTTCTTT; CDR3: CASSLEGEGTEAFF
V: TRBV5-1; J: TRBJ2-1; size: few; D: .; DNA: TGCGCCAGCAGCCCTAGCCGGGGGGCGGTCAATGAGCAGTTCTTC; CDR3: CASSPSRGAVNEQFF
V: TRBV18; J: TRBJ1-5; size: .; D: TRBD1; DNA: TGTGCCAGCTCACCAGGACAGGGGGCGCTGGGTCAGCCCCAGCATTTT; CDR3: CASSPGQGALGQPQHF
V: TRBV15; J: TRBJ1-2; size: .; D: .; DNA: TGTGCCACCAGCAGAGCCTTCGGGGGGGGGCAAGGCTACACCTTC; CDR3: CATSRAFGGGQGYTF
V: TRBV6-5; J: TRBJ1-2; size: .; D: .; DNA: TGTGCCAGCAGCCCAGGGGCTGGCTACACCTTC; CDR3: CASSPGAGYTF
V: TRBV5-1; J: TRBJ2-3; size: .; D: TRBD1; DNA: TGCGCCAGCAGCTCGAGCGCCGGGACAGGGTTCCCAGATACGCAGTATTTT; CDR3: CASSSSAGTGFPDTQYF
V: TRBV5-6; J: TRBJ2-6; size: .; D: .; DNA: TGTGCCAGCAGCAGACGGAGCTCTGGGGCCAACGTCCTGACTTTC; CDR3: CASSRRSSGANVLTF